The 28 T cell receptor beta chains reported below all come from one sample, sequenced in a study of CD4 T cells in relation to SARS-CoV-2 and coronaviruses (dated by TCRdb to the early 2020s). To prepare the library, the immunoSEQ multiplex PCR assay was applied. TCRdb re-hosts the immuneACCESS table, in-frame sequences only. Its copies lack some clones; in the studies checked, an unresolved V gene accounts for under half of them, and the cause for the rest is not known. This sample is represented by 68,000 or so clones; over 85% of them were singletons. The ten largest account for roughly 0.21% of the sample. CD4+ T cells from unexposed donors were collected before the COVID-19 pandemic (2011-2018). The sequenced material came from naive CD4+ T cells from PBMCs. What this sample's cell subset or site label stands for: naive CD4+ T cells isolated by negative enrichment. The receptor set was obtained from a human donor in good health.

The rearrangement uses TRBV6-6 and TRBJ2-5, with 9 bases identical to TRBD2. This CDR3 spans 14 amino acids. Germline CDR1 is MNHNY and CDR2 is SVGAGI (reference sequence). With 0 bases clipped from V and 11 bases from J, the junction kept 7 bases outside the gene matches. In DNA form, the CDR3 reads TGTGCCAGCAGTTACTCAGGGGCGGGGGGGCTTCAGTACTTC. Protein: CASSYSGAGGLQYF.

The J gene is TRBJ2-4, the V gene TRBV6-6; the D gene is possibly TRBD2 (5 bases). From germline, CDR1 is MNHNY and CDR2 SVGAGI (reference sequence). The CDR3 loop spans 14 amino acids. Trimming pared 6 bases from V and 0 bases from J, leaving 9 bases between. In DNA, the CDR3 is TGTGCCAGCAGCTTAGCGCTAGCCAAAAACATTCAGTACTTC. It codes for CASSLALAKNIQYF.

A single count supports this clone. The rearrangement uses TRBV27 and TRBJ1-1; D ambiguous. CDR1 MNHEY and CDR2 SMNVEV come from the germline V gene (reference sequence). The V end was cut by 1 base, the J end by 4 bases, with 4 bases between. CDR3 length equals 12 residues. The CDR3 protein is CASSLLGTEAFF. The CDR3 DNA reads TGTGCCAGCAGTTTATTGGGCACTGAAGCTTTCTTT.

The chain combines TRBV6-5 with TRBJ2-7; 9 bases fit TRBD1. The CDR3 is made up of 15 amino acids. V dropped 2 bases and J dropped 5; count of bases not matched to a gene: 7. CDR1 is MNHEY, CDR2 SVGAGI, per germline. The CDR3 nucleotides are TGTGCCAGCAGTTACCCAGGACAGGGGTCCCACGAGCAGTACTTC. As protein: CASSYPGQGSHEQYF.

The chain recombines TRBV7-2 with TRBJ2-7; 8 bases agree with TRBD1. V trimming: 5 bases; J trimming: 2 bases; junction bases outside the gene matches: 5. The CDR3 consists of 14 residues. Germline V gives CDR1 SGHTA, CDR2 FQGNSA. The chain's CDR3 is CASSIGQGTYEQYF. The CDR3 bases are TGTGCCAGCAGCATAGGACAGGGCACCTACGAGCAGTACTTC.

The chain joins TRBV5-8 to TRBJ1-1; a possible D gene is TRBD1 (5 bases). Germline CDR1 and CDR2: SGHTS and YDEGEE. There are 15 residues in the CDR3. Trimming removed 4 bases at V and 0 bases at J, with 13 bases between. CDR3 nucleotide sequence: TGTGCCAGCAGCCTAAGACAGACCCTGAACACTGAAGCTTTCTTT. Amino acids: CASSLRQTLNTEAFF.

The V gene is TRBV18, the J gene TRBJ2-3; TRBD2 agrees at 9 bases. CDR3 length equals 17 residues. Looked up from germline, CDR1 is KGHSH and CDR2 is LQKENI. With 3 bases clipped from V and 8 bases from J, the junction kept 15 bases outside the gene matches. CDR3 region: CASSPSSPSGKTGTQYF. The CDR3 coding sequence is TGTGCCAGCTCACCCTCCTCCCCTAGCGGGAAGACGGGTACGCAGTATTTT. Full variable domain (outside the CDR3, taken from reference TRBV18 and TRBJ2-3): NAGVMQNPRHLVRRRGQEARLRCSPMKGHSHVYWYRQLPEEGLKFMVYLQKENIIDESGMPKERFSAEFPKEGPSILRIQQVVRGDSAAYFCASSPSSPSGKTGTQYFGPGTRLTVL.

V usage is TRBV23-1 and J usage is TRBJ2-3; no clear D gene. TRBV23-1 is an open reading frame whose function is uncertain. The V gene lost 7 bases and the J gene lost 8 bases, with 7 bases spanning the gap. The CDR3 has 10 amino acids. DNA of the CDR3: TGCGCCAGCACCAAGAGTACGCAGTATTTT. Amino acids: CASTKSTQYF.

The V call is TRBV24-1, the J call TRBJ2-7; D remains unclear. V dropped 3 bases and J dropped 8 bases, with 13 bases sitting between them. The CDR3 length is 13 residues. The germline gives CDR1 KGHDR, CDR2 SFDVKD. CDR3 bases: TGTGCCACCAGTGATCCTCCCCTGGCCCAGCAGTACTTC. This codes for CATSDPPLAQQYF.

CDR3 in DNA: TGCGCCAGCAGCTTGGACCAGGTGGGGCAAGGGGGTTTCTACACCTTC. It is translated as CASSLDQVGQGGFYTF. The rearrangement uses TRBV5-1 and TRBJ1-2; the D gene is possibly TRBD1 (6 bases). V shed 0 bases and J shed 10 bases, with 22 bases lying between them. This CDR3 contains 16 residues. The V gene's germline CDR1 is SGHRS and CDR2 YFSETQ.

CDR3 nucleotide sequence: TGTGCCAGCAGCTCAAGAGCAGGGGCAGATACGCAGTATTTT. Protein product: CASSSRAGADTQYF. The rearrangement uses TRBV9 and TRBJ2-3; the D gene is possibly TRBD1 (6 bases). This CDR3 is built from 14 residues. V lost 4 bases and J 4 bases, leaving 13 bases between the germline ends. Germline V gene lookup returns CDR1 SGDLS and CDR2 YYNGEE.

The chain joins TRBV27 to TRBJ2-7; 10 nucleotides align to TRBD2. The germline V gene has CDR1 MNHEY and CDR2 SMNVEV (reference sequence). With V trimmed by 1 base and J by 4 bases, 7 bases remained unmatched. CDR3 size: 16 residues. CDR3 nucleotides: TGTGCCAGCAGTTTATGGTCTAGCGGGAGTATGTACGAGCAGTACTTC. The encoded protein is CASSLWSSGSMYEQYF.

The V gene is TRBV6-4, the J gene TRBJ1-2, with D tentatively TRBD1 (6 bases). Per the germline V gene, CDR1 is MRHNA and CDR2 is SNTAGT. This CDR3 spans 13 amino acids. Trimming removed 4 bases from V and 7 bases from J, with 13 bases in between. CDR3 nucleotides: TGTGCCAGCAGTGCTGACAGGACGGGTGGCTACACCTTC. Translation gives CASSADRTGGYTF.

The rearrangement joins TRBV4-1 to TRBJ2-7, with TRBD1 matching over 7 bases. The CDR3 has 19 residues. With 0 bases clipped from V and 0 bases from J, the junction kept 14 bases outside the gene matches. Germline-derived CDR1 and CDR2 are MGHRA and YSYEKL. CDR3 amino acids: CASSQELGKERTGSYEQYF. The CDR3 DNA follows: TGCGCCAGCAGCCAAGAGCTCGGTAAAGAGAGGACAGGCTCCTACGAGCAGTACTTC.

This chain connects TRBV30 to TRBJ2-2, with D perhaps matching TRBD2 (5 bases). Per the germline V gene, CDR1 is GTSNPN and CDR2 is SVGIG (reference sequence). V was trimmed by 7 bases and J by 8 bases, leaving 11 bases between them. The CDR3 sequence is 11 residues long. DNA for the CDR3: TGTGCCTTGGCGCGAGGGGGGGAGCTGTTTTTT. This encodes CALARGGELFF.

The rearrangement joins TRBV2 to TRBJ1-1, with no clear D. V was shortened by 7 bases and J by 6 bases, with 9 bases between the two germline ends. This CDR3 has 11 amino acids. Germline V gene lookup returns CDR1 SNHLY and CDR2 FYNNEI. The CDR3 spells CASTLESEAFF. The CDR3 DNA sequence: TGTGCCAGCACTCTAGAGTCTGAAGCTTTCTTT.

V and J are TRBV4-1 and TRBJ1-4; 7 bases match TRBD1. V trimming: 6 bases; J trimming: 8 bases; junction bases outside the gene matches: 21. This CDR3 has 18 amino acids. Germline V gene data show CDR1 as MGHRA and CDR2 as YSYEKL. DNA for the CDR3: TGCGCCAGCAGGGCCCTTGTACAGGGGCGGGGAAGAGAAGAAAAACTGTTTTTT. This codes for CASRALVQGRGREEKLFF.

The chain joins TRBV7-9 to TRBJ1-1; D might be TRBD1 (6 bases). V gave up 3 bases and J gave up 0 bases, with 11 bases separating them. The V gene's germline CDR1 is SEHNR and CDR2 FQNEAQ (reference sequence). The CDR3 spans 15 residues. Here the CDR3 reads CASSLYRDMNTEAFF. In DNA, the CDR3 is TGTGCCAGCAGCTTGTACAGGGACATGAACACTGAAGCTTTCTTT.

The CDR3 loop reads CASSQDTQGDQPQHF. CDR3 bases: TGCGCCAGCAGCCAAGATACGCAGGGAGATCAGCCCCAGCATTTT. This rearrangement joins TRBV4-1 to TRBJ1-5; possibly TRBD1 for D (5 bases). The CDR3 has 15 residues. V was clipped by 0 bases and J by 5 bases, with 11 bases between them. Germline assignment: CDR1 MGHRA and CDR2 YSYEKL.

In this sample, this clone turned up once. For the CDR3, the DNA is TGTGCCACCAGTGATCGGGGAAGTGCGGGGGGGCAGTTCTTC. Its protein is CATSDRGSAGGQFF. The rearrangement uses TRBV24-1 and TRBJ2-1; 8 positions agree with TRBD2. The CDR3 has 14 amino acids. Trimming took 3 bases from V and 12 from J; bases not matched to a gene: 9. Germline loops: CDR1 KGHDR, CDR2 SFDVKD.

The V and J genes are TRBV5-1 and TRBJ2-5; D ambiguous. With 3 bases removed from V and 3 bases from J, the gap between germline ends came to 12 bases. The CDR3 has 14 residues. Germline CDR1 and CDR2: SGHRS and YFSETQ. The CDR3 DNA follows: TGCGCCAGCAGCTACCAGGAAGGAAAAGAGACCCAGTACTTC. Amino acid sequence: CASSYQEGKETQYF. The full variable domain, its missing parts supplied by reference TRBV5-1 and TRBJ2-5, is KAGVTQTPRYLIKTRGQQVTLSCSPISGHRSVSWYQQTPGQGLQFLFEYFSETQRNKGNFPGRFSGRQFSNSRSEMNVSTLELGDSALYLCASSYQEGKETQYFGPGTRLLVL.

The gene calls are TRBV2 and TRBJ1-1; 9 positions match TRBD1. CDR1 and CDR2 from the germline V gene are SNHLY and FYNNEI. This CDR3 is 13 amino acids long. Trimming at V came to 7 bases and at J to 8 bases, leaving 8 bases not matched to a gene. The CDR3 spells CASKRSGTGEAFF. The CDR3 bases are TGTGCCAGCAAGAGGAGTGGGACAGGGGAAGCTTTCTTT.

The chain combines TRBV29-1 with TRBJ2-1; 7 bases line up with TRBD1. From germline, CDR1 is SQVTM and CDR2 ANQGSEA. CDR3 length: 10 residues. V shed 6 bases, J shed 12 bases, and the junction held 5 bases outside the gene matches. The CDR3 loop is CSVLTGWQFF. In nucleotides, the CDR3 is TGCAGCGTACTGACAGGGTGGCAGTTCTTC.

This clone came up once. This chain joins TRBV10-3 and TRBJ2-4, with 14 nucleotides matching TRBD2. Germline loops: CDR1 ENHRY, CDR2 SYGVKD. J gave up 0 bases and V 4 bases, and 8 bases lay outside the gene matches. This CDR3 has 19 amino acids. CDR3 DNA: TGTGCCATCAGTGGCCCCGGGACTAGCGGGGGAGTAGCCAAAAACATTCAGTACTTC. It translates to CAISGPGTSGGVAKNIQYF.

The chain joins TRBV7-3 to TRBJ2-2, with D possibly being TRBD1 (6 bases). This CDR3 is built from 13 residues. Looked up from germline, CDR1 is SGHTA and CDR2 is FQGTGA. Trimming took off 4 bases at V and 6 bases at J, with 9 bases between the two ends. CDR3 region: CASSSQGSGELFF. In DNA form, the CDR3 reads TGTGCCAGCAGCTCACAGGGTTCCGGGGAGCTGTTTTTT.

The V gene is TRBV9, the J gene TRBJ2-7; D might be TRBD1 (6 bases). Germline-derived CDR1 and CDR2 are SGDLS and YYNGEE. Trimming left V 0 bases short and J 1 base short, with 11 bases between. This CDR3 spans 15 amino acids. CDR3 DNA sequence: TGTGCCAGCAGCGTAGGACAGGTAGGGTCCTACGAGCAGTACTTC. Amino acid sequence: CASSVGQVGSYEQYF.

The chain links TRBV7-2 to TRBJ1-2; TRBD1 matches at 7 bases. The CDR3 spans 14 residues. Per germline, CDR1 SGHTA and CDR2 FQGNSA. V trimming: 5 bases; J trimming: 4 bases; junction bases outside the gene matches: 7. The CDR3 reads CASSLTGVGYGYTF. The DNA for the CDR3 is TGTGCCAGCAGCCTCACAGGGGTGGGCTATGGCTACACCTTC.

The chain uses TRBV20-1 and TRBJ2-7, with D unresolved. The CDR3 is made up of 15 amino acids. V gave up 3 bases and J gave up 6 bases, with 21 bases separating them. Germline CDR1 reads DFQATT; CDR2 reads SNEGSKA (reference sequence). The CDR3 loop reads CSASLGFIVPGEQYF. The CDR3 coding sequence is TGCAGTGCTAGTTTGGGGTTTATAGTGCCCGGCGAGCAGTACTTC.